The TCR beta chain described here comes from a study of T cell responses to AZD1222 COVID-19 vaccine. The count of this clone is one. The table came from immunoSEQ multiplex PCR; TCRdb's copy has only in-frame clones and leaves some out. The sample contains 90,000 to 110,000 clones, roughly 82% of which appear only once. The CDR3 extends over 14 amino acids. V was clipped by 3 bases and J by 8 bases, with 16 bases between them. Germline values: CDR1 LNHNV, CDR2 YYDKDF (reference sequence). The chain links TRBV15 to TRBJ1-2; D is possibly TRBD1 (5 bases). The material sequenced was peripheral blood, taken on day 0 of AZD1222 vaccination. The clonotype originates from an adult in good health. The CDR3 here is CATSSYARGGGYTF. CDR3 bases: TGTGCCACCAGCAGTTACGCCCGGGGGGGAGGCTACACCTTC.